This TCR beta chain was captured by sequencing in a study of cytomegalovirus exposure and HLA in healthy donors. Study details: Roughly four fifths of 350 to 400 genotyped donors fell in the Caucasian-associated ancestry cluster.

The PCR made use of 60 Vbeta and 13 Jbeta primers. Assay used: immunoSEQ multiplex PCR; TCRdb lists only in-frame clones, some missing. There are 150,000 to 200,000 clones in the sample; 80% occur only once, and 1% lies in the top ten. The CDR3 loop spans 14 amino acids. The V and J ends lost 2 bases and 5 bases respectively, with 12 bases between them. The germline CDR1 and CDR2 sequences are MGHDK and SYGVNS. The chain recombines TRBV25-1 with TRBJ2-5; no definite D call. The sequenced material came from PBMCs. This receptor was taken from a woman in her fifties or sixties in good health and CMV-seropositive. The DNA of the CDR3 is TGTGCCAGCAGTGAAAGGCGGATCTGGGAGACCCAGTACTTC. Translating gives CASSERRIWETQYF.